The 2 T cell receptor beta chains in this list originate from one sample, sequenced in a study of early T cells in non-severe SARS-CoV-2 infection. MiXCR was run by TCRdb on the 5' RACE reads, yielding one entry per CDR3 protein. The top ten clones hold roughly 26% of a sample with about 37,000 distinct CDR3 sequences, under 6.5% of them seen once. Sequenced material: whole blood. All receptors come from an adult who was a healthcare worker with PCR-confirmed SARS-CoV-2 infection or an uninfected control (not recorded which).

This clonotype came up many times. The CDR3 region is CAWTLGDEQYF. In DNA form, the CDR3 reads TGTGCCTGGACGCTGGGGGACGAGCAGTACTTC. This chain connects TRBV30 to TRBJ2-7; either TRBD1 or TRBD2 may supply D (5 bases each). Between the trimmed V and J ends, which lost 4 bases and 5 bases, there was a span of 9 bases. Per germline, CDR1 GTSNPN and CDR2 SVGIG (reference sequence). CDR3 length equals 11 residues.

This clonotype has at least ten counts. One end of the junction does not line up with germline, which may come from a read error. CDR3 sequence: CASSFKEGALHF. CDR3 nucleotides: TGTGCCAGCAGCTTTAAAGAGGGGGCACTACACTTC. The chain recombines TRBV7-2 with TRBJ2-5; TRBD1 agrees at 7 bases. CDR3 length: 12 amino acids. CDR1 is SGHTA and CDR2 is FQGNSA in the germline V gene.